Here is one TCR beta chain with its context. As yet, its antigen is unknown. Just one base apart from a much larger clone, this may be a read error. These data come from a study of T cells after yellow fever vaccination. Looking at the study overall: Some fractions had low cell numbers, and these were prepared with SMART-Seq v4 Ultra Low Input. Overall study results and limits: Faster peaking, at day 5 versus 15, marked a secondary response that was weaker. Booster samples showed a return of most primary-vaccination clones (around 96% CD4, approximately 88% CD8).

TCRdb passed the 5' RACE reads through MiXCR, listing each CDR3 protein once. This table holds about 300,000 distinct CDR3 sequences, 8.5% to 10% found once. The origin of this receptor is a man between 18 and 29 years old who received the YFV17D yellow fever vaccine. The sample here was CD4+ T cells sorted from PBMCs, taken 5 days after the yellow fever booster vaccination.

The CDR3 DNA reads as TGCGCCAGCAGCTTGGTAGGGACAGGGGGCGAGTATGGCTACACCTTC. Translation: CASSLVGTGGEYGYTF. The chain recombines TRBV5-1 with TRBJ1-2; 12 bases line up with TRBD1. There are 16 residues in the CDR3. The junction had 5 bases not matched to a gene; V was cut back by 0 bases and J by 5 bases. CDR1 is SGHRS, CDR2 YFSETQ, per germline.